This T cell receptor (beta chain) was retrieved from a study of blood T cell repertoires in COVID-19. This CDR3 comprises 14 residues. Trimming removed 0 bases at V and 6 bases at J, with 11 bases between. From germline, CDR1 is LGHNA and CDR2 YNFKEQ. Sequenced by immunoSEQ multiplex PCR; TCRdb stores in-frame clones only, minus some. The table includes some 120,000 clones, around four fifths detected once. This receptor was taken from a man aged 55 to 70 with acute or convalescent COVID-19. The sample consisted of peripheral blood. The genes are TRBV4-2 and TRBJ1-2; no reliable D call. The CDR3 sequence: CASSQDGGVDGYTF. The CDR3, as DNA: TGTGCCAGCAGCCAAGATGGAGGAGTTGATGGCTACACCTTC.